This T cell receptor (beta chain) was documented in a study of response to subunit inactivated influenza vaccine. The study's findings and limits: Authors proposed each seasonal influenza vaccination draws in few new T cells.

Germline V gene data show CDR1 as MRHNA and CDR2 as SNTAGT. The CDR3 runs to 13 residues. Trimming cost V 8 bases and J 1 base; bases outside gene matches: 1. This clonotype was found a few times. Its antigen is still unknown. TCRdb re-called the RT-PCR reads with MiXCR, one entry per CDR3 protein. The sample has 500,000 to 600,000 distinct CDR3 sequences, 14% seen once. V gene TRBV6-4 combines with J gene TRBJ2-2; 7 positions match TRBD2. Sequencing was performed on PBMCs from blood, taken about 13 days after vaccination. The sequence derives from a man aged 45-65 years who received an inactivated influenza vaccine. The CDR3 sequence is CASPGGNTGELFF. The CDR3 nucleotides read TGTGCCAGCCCGGGGGGGAACACCGGGGAGCTGTTTTTT.